The TCR beta chain under discussion was sequenced for a study of blood T cell repertoires in COVID-19. The CDR3 runs to 16 residues. Germline V gene data show CDR1 as SGHRS and CDR2 as YFSETQ. With respect to this clone: At one of its ends the junction is not consistent with the germline gene, which may arise from a read error.

As processed by the authors: The authors estimated nucleated cell counts from reference gene primer amplification. TCRdb keeps only in-frame clones here, not all; method: immunoSEQ multiplex PCR. V, J and clone size are those of that table, while D and trimming were read from the DNA. The sample lists roughly 200,000 clones, around 85% occurring once. The chain has TRBV5-1 and TRBJ2-7; D ambiguous. Material: PBMCs or T cells enriched from blood (not recorded which). The TCR originated in a man in his forties who had recovered from COVID-19. This chain's CDR3 is CASSLARSYFSYERYF. As DNA, the CDR3 is TGCGCCAGCAGCTTGGCCCGAAGCTACTTCTCCTACGAGCGGTACTTC.